These 32 T cell receptor beta chains were all obtained from the same sample, sequenced in a study of CD4 T cell repertoires in COVID-19. Some clones are missing from TCRdb's copy, which holds only in-frame ones; the method was immunoSEQ multiplex PCR. The data hold approximately 75,000 clones, with 83% observed a single time. This material consisted of CD4+ T cells from peripheral blood, taken after recovery from COVID-19. These receptors all come from a human donor who had COVID-19.

V usage is TRBV3-1 (or the pseudogene TRBV3-2) and J usage is TRBJ2-7; 8 nucleotides align to TRBD2. The CDR3 is 16 residues long. From germline, CDR1 is LGHDT and CDR2 YNNKEL (reference sequence). Trimming removed 0 bases from V and 3 bases from J; junction bases left unmatched: 7. The CDR3: CASSQDPIAGSYEQYF. The DNA of the CDR3 is TGTGCCAGCAGCCAAGACCCGATAGCGGGGAGCTACGAGCAGTACTTC.

The chain links TRBV5-5 to TRBJ1-5, with D unclear. This CDR3 has 12 amino acids. V was pared by 0 bases and J by 3 bases, with 1 base between. CDR1 is SGHKS, CDR2 YYEKEE, per germline (reference sequence). The CDR3 sequence is CASSLANQPQHF. The DNA of the CDR3 is TGTGCCAGCAGCTTGGCCAATCAGCCCCAGCATTTT.

This chain links TRBV6-5 with TRBJ2-7; 9 bases are shared with TRBD1. CDR3 size: 14 residues. J gave up 1 base and V 7 bases, and 5 bases lay outside the gene matches. Germline CDR1 MNHEY, CDR2 SVGAGI. The CDR3 sequence is CASTRTGASYEQYF. CDR3 nucleotides: TGTGCCAGCACACGGACAGGGGCGTCCTACGAGCAGTACTTC.

The chain uses TRBV5-1 and TRBJ2-2; 7 nucleotides agree with TRBD2. V shed 4 bases, J shed 5 bases, and the junction held 14 bases outside the gene matches. The germline V gene has CDR1 SGHRS and CDR2 YFSETQ. This CDR3 is 17 amino acids long. The CDR3 bases are TGCGCCAGCAGCCCGACGGGTCCCGGGACTAATACCGGGGAGCTGTTTTTT. Its translation is CASSPTGPGTNTGELFF.

In its sample, this clone was seen once. This chain joins TRBV18 and TRBJ1-2; TRBD1 is a possible D gene (5 bases). Germline-derived CDR1 and CDR2 are KGHSH and LQKENI. Deletions cut 1 base from V and 7 bases from J, with 10 bases between. The CDR3 totals 13 residues. CDR3 region: CASSPLDGAGYTF. The CDR3 region has the DNA TGTGCCAGCTCACCACTCGACGGGGCTGGCTACACCTTC.

Remarks on this clone: The identical CDR3 is also encoded by other nucleotide sequences in the sample. The chain combines TRBV6-5 with TRBJ1-1; D gene unclear. Germline V gene lookup returns CDR1 MNHEY and CDR2 SVGAGI. CDR3 length: 11 amino acids. V lost 5 bases and J 3 bases, leaving 4 bases between the germline ends. The CDR3 protein is CASSRDTEAFF. In DNA form, the CDR3 reads TGTGCCAGCAGTCGAGACACTGAAGCTTTCTTT.

The CDR3 protein is CASSYSSPAGNTIYF. The CDR3 region has the DNA TGTGCCAGCAGTTACTCGAGTCCTGCTGGAAACACCATATATTTT. The chain employs TRBV6-5 and TRBJ1-3; no reliable D call. The CDR3 has 15 amino acids. Germline V lookup: CDR1 MNHEY, CDR2 SVGAGI. V was clipped by 0 bases and J by 2 bases, with 8 bases between them.

The gene calls are TRBV2 and TRBJ2-7, with 7 bases identical to TRBD2. Germline-derived CDR1 and CDR2 are SNHLY and FYNNEI. With V trimmed by 3 bases and J by 1 base, 3 bases remained unmatched. This CDR3 spans 14 amino acids. The CDR3 DNA is TGTGCCAGCAGTGATGGGCGGGGGTCCTACGAGCAGTACTTC. Translating it yields CASSDGRGSYEQYF.

To note about this clone: At one boundary the junction diverges from the germline segment, which might be a read error. The rearrangement joins TRBV30 to TRBJ2-3; D tentatively fits TRBD1 or TRBD2 (5 bases each). The CDR3 has 11 amino acids. The V gene's germline CDR1 is GTSNPN and CDR2 SVGIG (reference sequence). CDR3 nucleotide sequence: TGTGCCTGGATGAGGGAGAGAGAGGGGAATTTT. The encoded protein is CAWMREREGNF. Based on the CDR3 plus reference TRBV30 and TRBJ2-3, the full variable domain is SQTIHQWPATLVQPVGSPLSLECTVEGTSNPNLYWYRQAAGRGLQLLFYSVGIGQISSEVPQNLSASRPQDRQFILSSKKLLLSDSGFYLCAWMREREGNFGPGTRLTVL.

The chain employs TRBV7-2 and TRBJ1-1; D is perhaps TRBD1 (6 bases). The CDR3 length is 16 residues. V dropped 3 bases and J dropped 0 bases, with 14 bases sitting between them. Germline V gene sequence: CDR1 SGHTA, CDR2 FQGNSA. CDR3 DNA: TGTGCCAGCAGCTTCGGGGCAGGGGACTTGAACACTGAAGCTTTCTTT. Protein: CASSFGAGDLNTEAFF.

V usage is TRBV28 and J usage is TRBJ2-4; TRBD1 aligns across 7 bases. Germline values: CDR1 MDHEN, CDR2 SYDVKM. V shed 8 bases, J shed 10 bases, and the junction held 14 bases outside the gene matches. This CDR3 comprises 14 residues. CDR3 nucleotide sequence: TGTGCCAGCGGTCAGGGGGATTATTTAAGTATTCAGTACTTC. Protein product: CASGQGDYLSIQYF.

The V gene is TRBV6-5, the J gene TRBJ1-4, with unresolved D. The CDR3 extends over 12 amino acids. Per the germline V gene, CDR1 is MNHEY and CDR2 is SVGAGI. The V end lost 6 bases, the J end lost 8 bases, and 10 bases lay between the germline ends. CDR3 coding DNA: TGTGCCAGCAGGACACCGGGGGAAAAACTGTTTTTT. Encoded protein: CASRTPGEKLFF.

V and J are TRBV6-5 and TRBJ1-2, with D maybe TRBD1 (5 bases). The V end was cut by 5 bases, the J end by 4 bases, with 11 bases between. The CDR3 is 13 amino acids. Looked up from germline, CDR1 is MNHEY and CDR2 is SVGAGI. DNA for the CDR3: TGTGCCAGCAGTAATGACGGGGGCTATGGCTACACCTTC. As protein: CASSNDGGYGYTF.

The chain recombines TRBV5-5 with TRBJ2-5; TRBD2 aligns across 8 bases. There are 15 residues in the CDR3. Germline loops: CDR1 SGHKS, CDR2 YYEKEE (reference sequence). With V trimmed by 0 bases and J by 5 bases, 6 bases remained unmatched. In DNA, the CDR3 is TGTGCCAGCAGCTTGGCCGGGACTAGAGAGGAGACCCAGTACTTC. Its translation: CASSLAGTREETQYF. The complete variable domain, with remaining parts taken from reference TRBV5-5 and TRBJ2-5, reads DAGVTQSPTHLIKTRGQQVTLRCSPISGHKSVSWYQQVLGQGPQFIFQYYEKEERGRGNFPDRFSARQFPNYSSELNVNALLLGDSALYLCASSLAGTREETQYFGPGTRLLVL.

The genes are TRBV4-1 and TRBJ2-2; 14 bases match TRBD2. CDR1 is MGHRA and CDR2 is YSYEKL in the germline V gene. Germline trimming cut 1 base from V and 5 bases from J; bases unmatched to any gene: 6. This CDR3 has 18 residues. CDR3 in amino acids: CASSQGGLAGVGTGELFF. The CDR3 coding sequence is TGCGCCAGCAGCCAAGGGGGACTAGCGGGAGTAGGGACCGGGGAGCTGTTTTTT.

The chain is built from TRBV6-1 and TRBJ1-1; D is undetermined. CDR3 length: 12 amino acids. The germline V gene has CDR1 MNHNS and CDR2 SASEGT. Trimming removed 2 bases at V and 10 bases at J, with 11 bases between. CDR3 sequence reads: CASSEFEQRAFF. In nucleotides, the CDR3 is TGTGCCAGCAGTGAATTCGAACAGCGAGCTTTCTTT.

This clone was seen once. The chain combines TRBV10-3 with TRBJ1-2; D remains ambiguous. The germline V gene has CDR1 ENHRY and CDR2 SYGVKD. Trimming took 0 bases from V and 5 from J, leaving 13 bases between them. The length of the CDR3 is 15 residues. This CDR3 reads CAISESVEVVYGYTF. The CDR3 DNA is TGTGCCATCAGTGAGTCCGTGGAGGTGGTATATGGCTACACCTTC.

The J gene is TRBJ2-2, the V gene TRBV15, with D perhaps matching TRBD1 or TRBD2 (5 bases each). This CDR3 is built from 13 residues. Trimming shortened V by 9 bases and J by 4 bases, and 12 bases separated the two germline ends. Germline assignment: CDR1 LNHNV and CDR2 YYDKDF (reference sequence). The DNA of the CDR3 is TGTGCCACTCGGAAAGGGACCACCGGGGAGCTGTTTTTT. This encodes CATRKGTTGELFF.

The V call is TRBV14, the J call TRBJ1-2, with D possibly being TRBD1 (6 bases). V was trimmed by 1 base and J by 3 bases, leaving 9 bases between them. This CDR3 spans 14 amino acids. CDR1 SGHDN and CDR2 FVKESK come from the germline V gene. The DNA for the CDR3 is TGTGCCAGCAGCCAAGTAAGGGGGGACTATGGCTACACCTTC. It specifies CASSQVRGDYGYTF.

V is TRBV19 and J is TRBJ1-1; D not resolved. Germline CDR1 is LNHDA and CDR2 is SQIVND (reference sequence). Trimming stripped 4 bases from V and 0 bases from J, with 9 bases between. This CDR3 contains 14 residues. CDR3 sequence reads: CASSRDTVNTEAFF. In nucleotides, the CDR3 is TGTGCCAGTAGTAGAGACACGGTGAACACTGAAGCTTTCTTT.

The chain couples TRBV7-8 to TRBJ1-4; D is possibly TRBD1 (6 bases). Looked up from germline, CDR1 is SGHVS and CDR2 is FQNEAQ. This CDR3 comprises 16 residues. V was clipped by 1 base and J by 7 bases, with 16 bases between them. The CDR3 sequence is CASSLDHLGGTEKLFF. The CDR3 region has the DNA TGTGCCAGCAGCTTAGATCATTTAGGGGGTACTGAAAAACTGTTTTTT.

This clone came up once. V usage is TRBV28 and J usage is TRBJ1-3; D uncertain. Per the germline V gene, CDR1 is MDHEN and CDR2 is SYDVKM. This CDR3 spans 16 amino acids. With 3 bases removed from V and 0 bases from J, the gap between germline ends came to 12 bases. The CDR3 spells CASSFRWGGSGNTIYF. CDR3 DNA: TGTGCCAGCAGTTTTCGGTGGGGAGGCTCTGGAAACACCATATATTTT.

The J gene is TRBJ2-2, the V gene TRBV6-5; no firm D call. The CDR3 contains 13 residues. Germline loops: CDR1 MNHEY, CDR2 SVGAGI. V shed 6 bases and J shed 6 bases, with 11 bases lying between them. CDR3 DNA: TGTGCCAGCAGAAAAGGGTTTTCCGGGGAGCTGTTTTTT. This encodes CASRKGFSGELFF.

This clone occurred a few times. J is TRBJ1-1 and V is TRBV19; weak D call: TRBD1 (6 bases). Per germline, CDR1 LNHDA and CDR2 SQIVND (reference sequence). The length of the CDR3 is 13 residues. V lost 3 bases to trimming and J lost 4 bases, with 9 bases between them. For the CDR3, the DNA is TGTGCCAGTAGTATCCGCAGGGGCACTGAAGCTTTCTTT. Translation: CASSIRRGTEAFF.

J is TRBJ1-3 and V is TRBV28; no firm D call. The germline V gene has CDR1 MDHEN and CDR2 SYDVKM. The CDR3 is 14 residues long. The V end was cut by 1 base, the J end by 0 bases, with 4 bases between. The chain's CDR3 is CASSLFSSGNTIYF. DNA of the CDR3: TGTGCCAGCAGTTTATTTAGCTCTGGAAACACCATATATTTT. The full variable domain, rest sourced from reference TRBV28 and TRBJ1-3, is DVKVTQSSRYLVKRTGEKVFLECVQDMDHENMFWYRQDPGLGLRLIYFSYDVKMKEKGDIPEGYSVSREKKERFSLILESASTNQTSMYLCASSLFSSGNTIYFGEGSWLTVV.

The CDR3, as DNA: TGTGCCAGTGCGGTCCTAGGTGCCCAAGAGACCCAGTACTTC. Translation: CASAVLGAQETQYF. The chain couples TRBV3-1 (or the pseudogene TRBV3-2) to TRBJ2-5; D is uncertain. Trimming shortened V by 9 bases and J by 1 base, and 15 bases separated the two germline ends. CDR1 is LGHDT and CDR2 is YNNKEL in the germline V gene (reference sequence). The CDR3 consists of 14 residues.

The chain links TRBV6-1 to TRBJ1-3; D uncertain. The CDR3 contains 16 residues. V lost 4 bases and J lost 0, with 13 bases in between. Looked up from germline, CDR1 is MNHNS and CDR2 is SASEGT. The DNA for the CDR3 is TGTGCCAGCAGTGCCACGGGCCAGAGCTCTGGAAACACCATATATTTT. Protein product: CASSATGQSSGNTIYF.

This chain connects TRBV10-2 to TRBJ2-3, with D maybe TRBD2 (5 bases). This CDR3 is 15 amino acids long. The V end was cut by 3 bases, the J end by 2 bases, with 12 bases between. Germline CDR1 reads WSHSY; CDR2 reads SAAADI. The DNA for the CDR3 is TGCGCCAGCAGTGAAACTAGAACCTACACAGATACGCAGTATTTT. Residues: CASSETRTYTDTQYF.

This sequence joins TRBV27 and TRBJ1-5; possible D gene TRBD1, 5 bases. The CDR3 length is 15 residues. Trimming cost V 6 bases and J 9 bases, with 21 bases left between them. Germline lookup yields CDR1 MNHEY and CDR2 SMNVEV (reference sequence). Here the CDR3 reads CASRPGRGALRPQHF. As DNA, the CDR3 is TGTGCCAGCAGGCCTGGGAGAGGGGCCCTGCGGCCCCAGCATTTT.

V gene TRBV27 combines with J gene TRBJ2-3; TRBD1 matches 11 bases. Germline V lookup: CDR1 MNHEY, CDR2 SMNVEV (reference sequence). There are 15 residues in the CDR3. The V segment lost 5 bases and the J segment 3 bases; nucleotides outside the gene matches: 4. CDR3 amino acids: CASSPRDRGTDTQYF. The CDR3 DNA sequence: TGTGCCAGCAGTCCCCGGGACAGGGGGACAGATACGCAGTATTTT.

V usage is TRBV3-1 (or the pseudogene TRBV3-2) and J usage is TRBJ2-4; a possible D gene is TRBD2 (6 bases). The CDR3 runs to 13 residues. Looked up from germline, CDR1 is LGHDT and CDR2 is YNNKEL (reference sequence). Trimming stripped 4 bases from V and 7 bases from J, with 11 bases between. Here the CDR3 DNA reads TGTGCCAGCAGCCCGGGGGTCATGAACATTCAGTACTTC. Its protein product is CASSPGVMNIQYF.

The chain uses TRBV7-8 and TRBJ1-5; D unresolved. CDR3 length equals 15 residues. The germline V gene encodes CDR1 SGHVS and CDR2 FQNEAQ. Trimming took off 0 bases at V and 0 bases at J, with 6 bases between the two ends. In DNA, the CDR3 is TGTGCCAGCAGCTTAGCTGATTTTAGCAATCAGCCCCAGCATTTT. Translation gives CASSLADFSNQPQHF.